Described below is a single T cell receptor (beta chain) sequence and its context. What it binds is not known. The data derive from a study of blood T cells in healthy people across ages. Whole-study findings and limits: Measured against age, TCR beta diversity per million T cells decreased in a roughly linear manner.

Through a sample-barcoded 5' primer and a J-beta primer mix, a second PCR was run for 7 to 11 cycles. In TCRdb, the 5' RACE reads were re-called with MiXCR into one record per CDR3 protein. The sample consists of some 700,000 distinct CDR3 sequences, about 40% of them appearing once. The V end was cut by 0 bases, the J end by 7 bases, with 13 bases between. Germline CDR1 and CDR2: MNHEY and SMNVEV (reference sequence). This CDR3 is built from 14 residues. Material for sequencing was blood. The sequence was collected from a woman aged 55-70 years in good health. This rearrangement joins TRBV27 to TRBJ2-7, with no clear D. The CDR3 DNA follows: TGTGCCAGCAGTTTATCCCAAGGGTTAGGAGAGCAGTACTTC. As protein: CASSLSQGLGEQYF.